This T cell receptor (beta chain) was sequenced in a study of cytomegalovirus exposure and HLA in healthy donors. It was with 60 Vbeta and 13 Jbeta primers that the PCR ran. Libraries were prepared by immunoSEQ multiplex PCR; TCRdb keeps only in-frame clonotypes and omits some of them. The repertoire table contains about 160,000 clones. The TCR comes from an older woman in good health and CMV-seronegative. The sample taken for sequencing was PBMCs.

The CDR3 loop reads CATKEGEGERNSPLHF. For the CDR3, the DNA is TGTGCCACTAAAGAGGGGGAGGGTGAAAGAAATTCACCCCTCCACTTT. The rearrangement links TRBV7-9 to TRBJ1-6, with D tentatively TRBD1 (6 bases). This CDR3 region has 16 residues. Trimming pared 10 bases from V and 7 bases from J, leaving 23 bases between. CDR1 is SEHNR, CDR2 FQNEAQ, per germline (reference sequence).